This TCR beta chain was retrieved from a study of control samples from healthy donors and cancer patients. Trimming stripped 5 bases from V and 8 bases from J, with 14 bases between. The CDR3 contains 13 residues. Per germline, CDR1 MDHEN and CDR2 SYDVKM. Method: immunoSEQ multiplex PCR; TCRdb's copy keeps in-frame clones and lacks some. Found here are some 29,000 clones, roughly 87% of them singletons; the top ten hold under 5%. The receptor was derived from a female donor with melanoma. The V and J genes are TRBV28 and TRBJ2-3, with a weak D call TRBD1 (5 bases). The specimen sequenced was formalin-fixed, paraffin-embedded tissue. CDR3 residues: CASSPLGARTQYF. CDR3 DNA: TGTGCCAGCAGTCCCCTTGGGGCCCGTACGCAGTATTTT.